A selection of T cell receptor beta chains follows, all from one sample in a study of early T cells in non-severe SARS-CoV-2 infection. TCRdb redid the calling of the 5' RACE reads with MiXCR, one entry per CDR3 protein. The sample carries some 12,000 distinct CDR3 sequences, around 5% recorded once. The sample consisted of whole blood. The receptors were sampled from an adult who was a healthcare worker with PCR-confirmed SARS-CoV-2 infection or an uninfected control (not recorded which). The CDR3 runs from the conserved cysteine through the conserved F or W. A D gene is named only where the DNA matches it firmly. The listing skips clone size in some rows; elsewhere it reads once, few, many or a size class.

TRBV5-1	TRBD1	many	TRBJ2-3	CASSVGQGANTDTQYF	TGCGCCAGCAGCGTGGGACAGGGGGCGAATACAGATACGCAGTATTTT
TRBV5-5	TRBD1	-	TRBJ2-7	CASSLSQGASSSYEQYF	TGTGCCAGCAGCTTAAGTCAGGGGGCATCGAGCTCCTACGAGCAGTACTTC
TRBV20-1	-	many	TRBJ1-6	CSASDDTSSSYNSPLHF	TGCAGTGCTAGTGATGACACTTCCAGCTCCTATAATTCACCCCTCCACTTT
TRBV4-1	-	many	TRBJ1-5	CASSQSRFQPQHF	TGCGCCAGCAGCCAGTCAAGGTTTCAGCCCCAGCATTTT
TRBV5-1	-	many	TRBJ2-7	CASSRTARDNEQYF	TGCGCCAGCAGCCGGACAGCGAGGGATAACGAGCAGTACTTC
TRBV28	-	many	TRBJ1-3	CASSLWGASGNTIYF	TGTGCCAGCAGTCTGTGGGGCGCTAGTGGAAACACCATATATTTT
TRBV6-6	-	many	TRBJ1-3	CASSYSPDYSGNTIYF	TGTGCCAGCAGTTACTCTCCGGATTACTCTGGAAACACCATATATTTT
TRBV4-1	TRBD2	many	TRBJ2-5	CASSLTPGLAGRGRGTQYF	TGCGCCAGCAGTCTAACCCCGGGACTAGCGGGGCGGGGAAGGGGGACCCAGTACTTC
TRBV20-1	TRBD2	-	TRBJ2-1	CSARSGGYNEQFF	TGCAGTGCTAGAAGCGGGGGTTACAATGAGCAGTTCTTC
TRBV3-1	-	medium-sized	TRBJ1-1	CASSQAQGQGNTEAFF	TGTGCCAGCAGCCAAGCTCAAGGACAAGGGAACACTGAAGCTTTCTTT
TRBV7-8	TRBD2	few	TRBJ2-7	CASSPAGLAGGYEQYF	TGTGCCAGCAGCCCAGCGGGACTAGCGGGGGGATACGAGCAGTACTTC
TRBV9	-	many	TRBJ1-4	CASSVALNGPEKLFF	TGTGCCAGCAGCGTAGCTTTAAATGGGCCTGAAAAACTGTTTTTT
TRBV3-1	-	many	TRBJ1-1	CASSQVAAGGAFF	TGTGCCAGCAGCCAAGTTGCGGCAGGAGGAGCTTTCTTT
TRBV11-2	TRBD2	-	TRBJ2-3	CASSSHPPTGTRRDTQYF	TGTGCCAGCAGCTCTCACCCCCCTACCGGGACTAGGCGCGATACGCAGTATTTT
TRBV29-1	TRBD2	-	TRBJ2-1	CSASLAGYYNEQFF	TGCAGCGCCTCCCTAGCGGGGTACTACAATGAGCAGTTCTTC
TRBV12-3/TRBV12-4	-	many	TRBJ2-7	CASSRLRGSYEQYF	TGTGCCAGCAGTCGCCTCAGGGGCTCCTACGAGCAGTACTTC
TRBV11-2	TRBD2	few	TRBJ2-3	CASSSLPLLLAGTSTDTQYF	TGTGCCAGCAGCTCCCTCCCCCTACTACTAGCGGGGACTAGCACAGATACGCAGTATTTT
TRBV9	-	medium-sized	TRBJ1-3	CASSAGGPSDTIYF	TGTGCCAGCAGCGCCGGAGGACCCTCGGACACCATATATTTT
TRBV18	-	many	TRBJ1-1	CASSPQQGNSEAFF	TGTGCCAGCTCACCTCAACAAGGGAACAGTGAAGCTTTCTTT
TRBV2	-	many	TRBJ1-2	CASSEARDVYGYTF	TGTGCCAGCAGTGAAGCTCGTGATGTCTATGGCTACACCTTC
TRBV6-5	-	medium-sized	TRBJ2-2	CASSYGGTGELFF	TGTGCCAGCAGTTACGGGGGGACCGGGGAGCTGTTTTTT
TRBV5-1	-	many	TRBJ2-7	CASSLAASISHEQYF	TGCGCCAGCAGCTTGGCGGCCTCCATATCCCACGAGCAGTACTTC
TRBV7-8	TRBD1	-	TRBJ1-5	CASSRDRNYQPQHF	TGTGCCAGCTCCCGGGACAGGAATTATCAGCCCCAGCATTTT
TRBV12-5	-	-	TRBJ1-1	CASGLYQGDAFF	TGTGCTAGTGGTTTGTACCAGGGAGACGCTTTCTTT
TRBV7-9	-	-	TRBJ2-7	CASSTKVYEQYF	TGTGCCAGCAGCACGAAGGTCTACGAGCAGTACTTC
TRBV27	TRBD1	medium-sized	TRBJ2-7	CASSHRTGTSYEQYF	TGTGCCAGCAGTCACCGGACAGGGACGTCCTACGAGCAGTACTTC
TRBV12-3/TRBV12-4	TRBD1	few	TRBJ2-6	CASSSRQGIDSGANVLTF	TGTGCCAGCAGTTCCCGACAGGGGATAGACTCTGGGGCCAACGTCCTGACTTTC
TRBV7-2	-	many	TRBJ1-5	CASSLIRGKPQHF	TGTGCCAGCAGCTTAATAAGGGGAAAGCCCCAGCATTTT
TRBV5-8	TRBD2	many	TRBJ2-3	CASSRAGGEADTQYF	TGTGCCAGCAGCCGGGCGGGGGGCGAGGCGGATACGCAGTATTTT
TRBV12-3/TRBV12-4	-	many	TRBJ1-4	CASSFSFLRKLFF	TGTGCCAGCAGTTTCAGTTTTTTGCGCAAACTGTTTTTT
TRBV19	-	many	TRBJ1-2	CASRSLNLVGYTF	TGTGCCAGTAGAAGCCTTAATCTAGTTGGCTACACCTTC
TRBV7-2	TRBD1	-	TRBJ1-5	CASSSDRGNQPQHF	TGTGCTAGCAGCTCGGACAGGGGCAATCAGCCCCAGCATTTT
TRBV30	TRBD1	many	TRBJ2-3	CACNRGTTDTQYF	TGTGCCTGCAACAGGGGGACAACAGATACGCAGTATTTT
TRBV6-5	TRBD2	many	TRBJ2-5	CASSYSIWEGRETQYF	TGTGCCAGCAGTTACTCCATCTGGGAGGGGAGAGAGACCCAGTACTTC
TRBV4-2	-	-	TRBJ2-6	CASSQDKGTGANVLTF	TGTGCCAGCAGCCAAGATAAAGGGACTGGGGCCAACGTCCTGACTTTC
TRBV18	TRBD2	-	TRBJ2-1	CASSPRTSGGLDNEQFF	TGTGCCAGCTCACCAAGGACTAGCGGGGGGCTAGACAATGAGCAGTTCTTC
TRBV7-2	-	-	TRBJ2-3	CASRDSSSTDTQYF	TGTGCCAGCAGGGACAGCTCTAGCACAGATACGCAGTATTTT
TRBV20-1	-	few	TRBJ1-5	CSAERGAGQPQHF	TGCAGTGCTGAGCGGGGGGCCGGGCAGCCCCAGCATTTT
TRBV12-3/TRBV12-4	TRBD1	large	TRBJ1-2	CASSPFRQGIYGYTF	TGTGCCAGCAGTCCCTTTCGACAGGGGATTTATGGCTACACCTTC
TRBV27	-	many	TRBJ2-7	CASSLTQGGSYEQYF	TGTGCCAGCAGTTTAACGCAGGGAGGCTCCTACGAGCAGTACTTC
TRBV12-3/TRBV12-4	-	medium-sized	TRBJ2-3	CASSLDPAAQYF	TGTGCCAGCAGTCTGGACCCGGCAGCGCAGTATTTT
TRBV7-2	-	medium-sized	TRBJ1-5	CASKTAYNSNQPQHF	TGTGCCAGCAAAACGGCTTATAATAGCAATCAGCCCCAGCATTTT
TRBV5-6	-	-	TRBJ1-2	CASSRVIWERSEHYGYTF	TGTGCCAGCAGTCGTGTCATTTGGGAGAGATCTGAGCACTATGGCTACACCTTC
TRBV3-1	-	medium-sized	TRBJ1-1	CASSQVGYSEAFF	TGTGCCAGCAGCCAAGTGGGGTACTCTGAAGCTTTCTTT
TRBV6-2/TRBV6-3	-	few	TRBJ1-1	CASRVGGMNTEAFF	TGTGCCAGCCGGGTGGGTGGGATGAACACTGAAGCTTTCTTT
TRBV27	-	few	TRBJ2-7	CASSFLSYEQYF	TGTGCCAGCAGTTTCCTCTCCTACGAGCAGTACTTC
TRBV11-2	TRBD2	medium-sized	TRBJ2-1	CASSRSLAGHYNEQFF	TGTGCCAGCAGCCGATCACTAGCGGGCCATTACAATGAGCAGTTCTTC
TRBV19	-	many	TRBJ2-2	CASRDFRSSTGELFF	TGTGCCAGTAGGGACTTTCGCTCCTCCACCGGGGAGCTGTTTTTT
TRBV10-3	-	medium-sized	TRBJ2-2	CAATAAGGRTNTGELFF	TGTGCCGCCACCGCGGCCGGGGGACGTACGAACACCGGGGAGCTGTTTTTT
TRBV3-1	-	medium-sized	TRBJ1-2	CASSQAMRINYGYTF	TGTGCCAGCAGCCAAGCCATGCGAATTAACTATGGCTACACCTTC
TRBV6-5	-	medium-sized	TRBJ1-5	CASSRTLSNQPQHF	TGTGCCAGCAGTCGAACATTAAGCAATCAGCCCCAGCATTTT
TRBV5-1	-	many	TRBJ2-3	CASSGQESTDTQYF	TGCGCCAGCTCCGGGCAGGAGAGCACAGATACGCAGTATTTT
TRBV20-1	TRBD2	many	TRBJ2-1	CSARDLSGEINEQFF	TGCAGTGCTAGAGATCTGAGCGGGGAGATCAATGAGCAGTTCTTC
TRBV7-8	-	many	TRBJ2-2	CASSLRVRGGSTGELFF	TGTGCCAGTAGCTTACGGGTTAGGGGAGGCAGCACCGGGGAGCTGTTTTTT
TRBV18	-	many	TRBJ1-6	CASSPGEGYNSPLHF	TGTGCCAGCTCACCGGGGGAGGGGTATAATTCACCCCTCCACTTT
TRBV7-2	-	medium-sized	TRBJ2-7	CASSLSGGNYEQYF	TGTGCCAGCAGCTTAAGCGGAGGGAACTACGAGCAGTACTTC
TRBV7-2	TRBD1	few	TRBJ1-2	CASSPPPPGTANYGYTF	TGTGCCAGCAGCCCACCGCCCCCCGGGACAGCTAACTATGGCTACACCTTC
TRBV4-2	TRBD1	few	TRBJ1-5	CASSQEETGVFNQPQHF	TGTGCCAGCAGCCAAGAGGAGACAGGGGTCTTCAATCAGCCCCAGCATTTT